The clone carrying this TCR beta chain turned up a few times. Its antigen is unidentified. The data are from a study of T cells in Graves' hyperthyroidism and ophthalmopathy. Study findings and constraints: Most thyroid clonotypes that were expanded above 0.001 also turned up in blood.

This CDR3 region has 12 residues. Trimming took 4 bases from V and 7 from J, leaving 10 bases between them. In germline, CDR1 is LNHDA, CDR2 SQIVND (reference sequence). Researchers amplified the TCR beta CDR3 regions from RNA transcripts. In the first-round RT-PCR of the TCR CDR3, the HTBI primer set was used. MiXCR, run by TCRdb on the multiplex PCR reads, gives a single entry per CDR3 protein. The sample lists around 620,000 distinct CDR3 sequences; about a sixth were seen once. The J gene is TRBJ1-1, the V gene TRBV19, with TRBD1 as a possible D gene (6 bases). The sequenced sample consisted of blood. This clonotype originated in a woman aged 30 to 39 with Graves' hyperthyroidism. This chain's CDR3 is CASSNDRYEAFF. In DNA form, the CDR3 reads TGTGCCAGTAGTAACGACAGGTATGAAGCTTTCTTT.